The rows below give T cell receptor beta chains drawn from one sample of a study of OX40 agonist ivuxolimab in advanced cancers. Clones were sequenced by immunoSEQ multiplex PCR, and TCRdb holds only the in-frame ones, with some missing. The sample includes fewer than 90,000 clones, roughly 86% seen only once; the top ten take roughly 8.6%. The sample consisted of CD4+ or CD8+ T cells sorted from blood, taken in a trial of the OX40 agonist ivuxolimab. Receptors were obtained from an adult with an advanced solid tumor such as melanoma, head and neck, liver or kidney cancer. The CDR3 runs from the conserved cysteine through the conserved F or W. The D gene is left open where the match is weak. Size is omitted from some rows. Given values are once, few, many or a class for expanded clones.

j_gene,d_gene,v_gene,abundance,len,CDR3aa,CDR3nt
TRBJ1-5,.,TRBV6-5,medium-sized,12,CASGQNNQPQHF,TGTGCCAGCGGACAGAACAATCAGCCCCAGCATTTT
TRBJ2-7,.,TRBV21-1,once,18,CASSKDSPWTSGSYEQYF,TGTGCCAGCAGCAAAGATTCCCCCTGGACTAGCGGGTCCTACGAGCAGTACTTC
TRBJ2-2,TRBD2,TRBV7-3,.,17,CASSSPGTSGGAGELFF,TGTGCCAGCAGCTCGCCCGGGACTAGCGGGGGGGCCGGGGAGCTGTTTTTT
TRBJ1-4,TRBD1,TRBV28,.,16,CASSMGQGAISEKLFF,TGTGCCAGCAGTATGGGACAGGGGGCTATAAGTGAAAAACTGTTTTTT
TRBJ2-7,TRBD1,TRBV7-9,.,15,CASSLSGRGFSEQYF,TGTGCCAGCAGCTTATCGGGCAGGGGGTTCAGCGAGCAGTACTTC
TRBJ2-2,TRBD2,TRBV6-6,.,15,CASSPTSGTTGELFF,TGTGCCAGCAGCCCGACTAGCGGGACCACCGGGGAGCTGTTTTTT
TRBJ2-7,.,TRBV30,.,13,CAWSRGDSYEQYF,TGTGCCTGGAGTAGAGGGGACTCCTACGAGCAGTACTTC
TRBJ2-2,TRBD2,TRBV6-1,once,15,CASSGGGSLAGELFF,TGTGCCAGCAGCGGGGGGGGCAGCCTCGCCGGGGAGCTGTTTTTT
TRBJ2-7,TRBD1,TRBV28,.,14,CASRATGGSYEQYF,TGTGCCAGCAGAGCAACAGGGGGAAGCTACGAGCAGTACTTC
TRBJ2-7,TRBD2,TRBV7-9,.,16,CASSLVGGGRSYEQYF,TGTGCCAGCAGCTTAGTGGGCGGGGGGCGATCCTACGAGCAGTACTTC
TRBJ2-7,TRBD2,TRBV7-6,once,16,CASSRRSGGAGHEQYF,TGTGCCAGCAGCAGACGTAGCGGGGGGGCAGGACACGAGCAGTACTTC
TRBJ1-6,.,TRBV5-1,.,15,CASSFTGPYNSPLHF,TGCGCCAGCAGCTTTACAGGGCCCTACAATTCACCCCTCCACTTT
TRBJ2-3,.,TRBV5-6,.,16,CASSLRRQISTDTQYF,TGTGCCAGCAGCTTGAGAAGGCAGATTAGCACAGATACGCAGTATTTT
TRBJ2-3,TRBD1,TRBV7-9,.,15,CASSYRQGGEDTQYF,TGTGCCAGCAGCTACAGACAGGGGGGGGAAGATACGCAGTATTTT
TRBJ2-3,.,TRBV7-3,.,15,CASSSVPGYTDTQYF,TGTGCCAGCAGTTCGGTTCCAGGCTACACAGATACGCAGTATTTT
TRBJ2-7,.,TRBV7-9,.,14,CASSLVADSYEQYF,TGTGCCAGCAGCTTGGTCGCGGATTCCTACGAGCAGTACTTC
TRBJ2-7,TRBD1,TRBV18,.,14,CASSDQQGSYEQYF,TGTGCCAGCTCAGATCAACAGGGGTCCTACGAGCAGTACTTC
TRBJ1-1,TRBD1,TRBV10-3,once,15,CAISKGQFLDTEAFF,TGTGCCATCAGTAAGGGACAGTTTTTGGATACTGAAGCTTTCTTT
TRBJ2-5,.,TRBV6-6,.,16,CASAGTGTEIQETQYF,TGTGCCAGCGCGGGGACGGGGACAGAGATACAAGAGACCCAGTACTTC
TRBJ2-7,TRBD2,TRBV11-3,.,14,CASSFGGGDYEQYF,TGTGCCAGCAGCTTTGGCGGGGGGGACTACGAGCAGTACTTC
TRBJ1-1,.,TRBV2,.,14,CASSYSPSRTEAFF,TGTGCCAGCAGTTACAGTCCGTCTCGCACTGAAGCTTTCTTT
TRBJ1-1,.,TRBV14,.,14,CASSLPGRNTEAFF,TGTGCCAGCAGCCTACCGGGACGGAACACTGAAGCTTTCTTT
TRBJ1-2,TRBD1,TRBV7-2,.,15,CASSLGQGAVYGYTF,TGTGCCAGCAGCTTAGGACAGGGGGCGGTCTATGGCTACACCTTC
TRBJ1-1,.,TRBV7-2,.,14,CASSLVQGYTEAFF,TGTGCCAGCAGCTTAGTACAGGGCTACACTGAAGCTTTCTTT
TRBJ2-5,.,TRBV28,.,13,CASSLWVMGTQYF,TGTGCCAGCAGTTTATGGGTAATGGGGACCCAGTACTTC
TRBJ2-7,.,TRBV28,.,11,CASNQNYEQYF,TGTGCCAGCAATCAGAACTACGAGCAGTACTTC
TRBJ1-1,.,TRBV14,.,15,CASSQDNRRNTEAFF,TGTGCCAGCAGCCAAGATAACAGGAGGAACACTGAAGCTTTCTTT
TRBJ2-2,.,TRBV5-1,.,14,CASSLGLSGGELFF,TGCGCCAGCAGCTTGGGCCTTTCGGGCGGGGAGCTGTTTTTT
TRBJ1-1,.,TRBV2,.,15,CASSEDRRVNTEAFF,TGTGCCAGCAGTGAGGATAGAAGGGTTAACACTGAAGCTTTCTTT
TRBJ2-3,TRBD2,TRBV4-2,.,17,CASSQVTSGGTWYTQYF,TGTGCCAGCAGCCAAGTGACTAGCGGGGGGACCTGGTATACGCAGTATTTT
TRBJ1-2,TRBD1,TRBV19,.,15,CASSVPTGDRDGYTF,TGTGCCAGTAGTGTTCCGACAGGGGACCGGGATGGCTACACCTTC
TRBJ2-3,.,TRBV6-4,.,14,CASSGRGGTDTQYF,TGTGCCAGCAGTGGCCGGGGAGGCACAGATACGCAGTATTTT
TRBJ2-5,TRBD2,TRBV2,few,17,CASSVGLAGGRWETQYF,TGTGCCAGCAGTGTTGGGCTAGCGGGGGGGCGTTGGGAGACCCAGTACTTC
TRBJ2-1,TRBD2,TRBV7-9,.,15,CASSRGLVEYNEQFF,TGTGCCAGCAGCCGGGGACTAGTCGAATACAATGAGCAGTTCTTC
TRBJ1-1,TRBD1,TRBV28,.,15,CASNFLVGRGTEAFF,TGTGCCAGCAATTTCCTCGTGGGCAGGGGGACTGAAGCTTTCTTT
TRBJ2-5,.,TRBV9,.,15,CASSVDRGRQETQYF,TGTGCCAGCAGCGTAGATAGAGGGCGACAAGAGACCCAGTACTTC
TRBJ2-2,.,TRBV2,.,13,CASSERITGELFF,TGTGCCAGCAGTGAAAGGATTACCGGGGAGCTGTTTTTT
TRBJ2-6,.,TRBV7-9,.,13,CASFRAGANVLTF,TGTGCCAGCTTCAGGGCTGGGGCCAACGTCCTGACTTTC
TRBJ2-3,TRBD2,TRBV2,few,13,CASQAGGRDTQYF,TGTGCCAGCCAAGCGGGGGGGAGGGATACGCAGTATTTT
TRBJ2-3,.,TRBV5-1,.,15,CASSLQGVGTDTQYF,TGCGCCAGCAGCTTGCAGGGAGTTGGCACAGATACGCAGTATTTT
TRBJ1-5,.,TRBV4-1,.,16,CASSQEGRAYNQPQHF,TGCGCCAGCAGCCAAGAGGGACGGGCCTATAATCAGCCCCAGCATTTT
TRBJ1-2,.,TRBV15,.,15,CATNDRRGSFFGYTF,TGTGCCACGAATGACCGGCGGGGGTCTTTCTTTGGCTACACCTTC
TRBJ1-3,.,TRBV12-5,.,19,CASGPHGTSRSGSGNTIYF,TGTGCTAGTGGTCCCCACGGGACCTCCCGATCAGGGTCTGGAAACACCATATATTTT